This TCR beta chain came from a study of blood T cell repertoires in COVID-19. As handled by the study authors: Reference gene primer amplification yielded estimated nucleated cell counts. The data were produced by immunoSEQ multiplex PCR, yet TCRdb's version contains in-frame clones alone and is incomplete. The V and J calls and clone size come from that table; D and trimming were worked out from the DNA. The repertoire holds just over 300,000 clones, with about 85% as singletons. The V and J ends lost 2 bases and 0 bases respectively, with 12 bases between them. Germline lookup yields CDR1 SGHRS and CDR2 YFSETQ. CDR3 length equals 16 residues.

Sequenced input: peripheral blood. This TCR was recovered from a man younger than 30 with active or convalescent COVID-19. The chain has TRBV5-1 and TRBJ1-3; D ambiguous. The CDR3 reads CASSLNDGASGNTIYF. The CDR3 region has the DNA TGCGCCAGCAGCTTAAATGACGGAGCCTCTGGAAACACCATATATTTT.